The 23 T cell receptor beta chains below were found in one sample sequenced in a study of vaccination effects on CD4 cells after COVID-19 (dated by TCRdb to 2021 to 2024). After less than 13 days of culture, CD4+ T cells were isolated with the EasySep CD4+ T cell isolation kit. Two doses of either the BNT162b2 or the mRNA-1273 mRNA SARS-CoV-2 vaccine were administered to participants. Library generation was performed with the immunoSEQ multiplex PCR assay. Sourced from immuneACCESS, this table was stored by TCRdb with only in-frame sequences that have V and J called. A share of the clones is absent; for the studies checked, an unresolved V gene accounts for under half, and the remainder has no known explanation. For this sample the table gives over 45,000 clones, of which 60% to 75% were detected only once. Of the sample, 6.5% to 7.5% falls within the top ten clones. These TCRs' antigens remain unknown.

The input for sequencing was CD4+ T cells from PBMCs cultured without peptide, taken after COVID-19 vaccination. The receptor source for this set is a human donor who received a COVID-19 vaccine.

V usage is TRBV14 and J usage is TRBJ2-3; D may match TRBD1 or TRBD2 (6 bases each). Trimming pared 6 bases from V and 10 bases from J, leaving 17 bases between. The CDR3 has 13 residues. From germline, CDR1 is SGHDN and CDR2 FVKESK. The CDR3 is CASSPTMEGAQYF. DNA of the CDR3: TGTGCCAGCAGTCCGACCATGGAGGGGGCGCAGTATTTT.

V usage is TRBV7-8 and J usage is TRBJ2-7; unclear D gene. The V end was cut by 0 bases, the J end by 6 bases, with 12 bases between. Germline values: CDR1 SGHVS, CDR2 FQNEAQ. The CDR3 spans 14 residues. The CDR3 bases are TGTGCCAGCAGCTTAGCGCTGGGCAAATCCGAGCAGTACTTC. Its translation is CASSLALGKSEQYF.

The chain recombines TRBV3-1 (or the pseudogene TRBV3-2) with TRBJ2-5; TRBD1 matches 7 bases. The junction had 10 bases not matched to a gene; V was cut back by 4 bases and J by 5 bases. The V gene's germline CDR1 is LGHDT and CDR2 YNNKEL (reference sequence). This CDR3 contains 15 residues. CDR3 nucleotides: TGTGCCAGCAGCCGTCCAGGGGGAATTTGGGAGACCCAGTACTTC. It is translated as CASSRPGGIWETQYF.

The chain carries TRBV27 and TRBJ1-1, with TRBD1 identical over 7 bases. The germline CDR1 and CDR2 sequences are MNHEY and SMNVEV (reference sequence). The V and J ends lost 3 bases and 0 bases, in that order; junction bases with no gene match: 7. The CDR3 totals 16 residues. DNA for the CDR3: TGTGCCAGCAGTTTGACAGGGCTTTCCATGAACACTGAAGCTTTCTTT. It specifies CASSLTGLSMNTEAFF.

The CDR3, as DNA: TGTGCCAGCAGTGATACAGGGGGTAGGTCACCCCTCCACTTT. Protein sequence: CASSDTGGRSPLHF. This chain joins TRBV6-4 and TRBJ1-6; 8 bases fit TRBD1. Germline CDR1 and CDR2: MRHNA and SNTAGT. Trimming at V came to 3 bases and at J to 10 bases, leaving 5 bases not matched to a gene. CDR3 length equals 14 residues.

The chain links TRBV3-1 (or the pseudogene TRBV3-2) to TRBJ2-6; D remains unclear. Germline loops: CDR1 LGHDT, CDR2 YNNKEL (reference sequence). The CDR3 sequence is 16 residues long. Trimming stripped 4 bases from V and 0 bases from J, with 10 bases between. CDR3 in DNA: TGTGCCAGCAGCCTCGATATGGGCTCTGGGGCCAACGTCCTGACTTTC. It is translated as CASSLDMGSGANVLTF.

The chain carries TRBV23-1 and TRBJ1-4, with 9 nucleotides matching TRBD1. TRBV23-1 is designated an ORF whose function remains uncertain. This CDR3 comprises 17 residues. The V segment lost 2 bases and the J segment 4 bases; nucleotides outside the gene matches: 8. The CDR3 DNA reads TGCGCCAGCAGTCAAAGTTCCGGACAGGGGCTTAATGAAAAACTGTTTTTT. It specifies CASSQSSGQGLNEKLFF.

The CDR3 reads CASSQRVFSNQPQHF. CDR3 sequence (DNA): TGCGCCAGCAGCCAGAGGGTCTTCAGCAATCAGCCCCAGCATTTT. The chain uses TRBV4-1 and TRBJ1-5; D uncertain. The V and J ends lost 3 bases and 1 base respectively, with 10 bases between them. CDR1 MGHRA and CDR2 YSYEKL come from the germline V gene. This CDR3 spans 15 amino acids.

The chain combines TRBV7-9 with TRBJ1-1, with no clear D. This CDR3 has 15 amino acids. Germline values: CDR1 SEHNR, CDR2 FQNEAQ (reference sequence). The V end was cut by 5 bases, the J end by 5 bases, with 18 bases between. CDR3 in DNA: TGTGCCAGCAGCCCTGGCGTGGGGTTCGGGACTGAAGCTTTCTTT. The encoded protein is CASSPGVGFGTEAFF.

The table lists this clone with a count of one. This chain connects TRBV19 to TRBJ2-7; 12 bases line up with TRBD2. The CDR3 has 16 amino acids. Germline assignment: CDR1 LNHDA and CDR2 SQIVND (reference sequence). Unmatched junction bases numbered 7, after V lost 5 bases and J lost 2 bases. As DNA, the CDR3 is TGTGCCAGTAGTGCACCACTAGCGGGAGGAACCTACGAGCAGTACTTC. Protein: CASSAPLAGGTYEQYF.

J is TRBJ2-4 and V is TRBV6-5; TRBD2 matches 8 bases. The CDR3 sequence is 14 residues long. Trimming took 0 bases from V and 8 from J; bases not matched to a gene: 3. CDR1 is MNHEY, CDR2 SVGAGI, per germline. In nucleotides, the CDR3 is TGTGCCAGCAGTTACTCGATTAGCGGGGACATTCAGTACTTC. Protein: CASSYSISGDIQYF.

This clone has just one count. V is TRBV19 and J is TRBJ2-5, with TRBD2 matching 12 bases. Germline V gene data show CDR1 as LNHDA and CDR2 as SQIVND (reference sequence). With V trimmed by 5 bases and J by 5 bases, 6 bases remained unmatched. The CDR3 is 15 amino acids. The CDR3 region has the DNA TGTGCCAGTAGTCCCCGGACTAGCGGGATGGAGACCCAGTACTTC. It is translated as CASSPRTSGMETQYF.

V usage is TRBV2 and J usage is TRBJ1-4, with no clear D. This CDR3 is 11 amino acids long. Germline loops: CDR1 SNHLY, CDR2 FYNNEI. V shed 1 base and J shed 14 bases, with 8 bases lying between them. CDR3 in DNA: TGTGCCAGCAGTGAAGAGGCAAGGCTGTTTTTT. Its protein is CASSEEARLFF. The variable domain in full, with the rest retrieved from reference TRBV2 and TRBJ1-4, is EPEVTQTPSHQVTQMGQEVILRCVPISNHLYFYWYRQILGQKVEFLVSFYNNEISEKSEIFDDQFSVERPDGSNFTLKIRSTKLEDSAMYFCASSEEARLFFGSGTQLSVL.

The chain recombines TRBV10-1 with TRBJ1-2; D gene uncertain. The CDR3 spans 13 residues. Germline assignment: CDR1 WNHNN and CDR2 SYGVQD (reference sequence). V dropped 2 bases and J dropped 2 bases, with 6 bases sitting between them. CDR3 sequence (DNA): TGCGCCAGCAGTGAGGGGTTAAACTATGGCTACACCTTC. This codes for CASSEGLNYGYTF.

V usage is TRBV2 and J usage is TRBJ2-7; no reliable D call. V lost 10 bases to trimming and J lost 7 bases, with 17 bases between them. Germline V lookup: CDR1 SNHLY, CDR2 FYNNEI. This CDR3 has 12 amino acids. In DNA form, the CDR3 reads TGTGCCACCTCGAGGAGCTTCCGGGAGCAGTACTTC. Residues: CATSRSFREQYF.

DNA of the CDR3: TGTGCCAGCAGCACCCGACTAGCGGGATCCGAGACCCAGTACTTC. This sequence encodes CASSTRLAGSETQYF. V is TRBV7-6 and J is TRBJ2-5; 11 bases align to TRBD2. Germline CDR1 is SGHVS and CDR2 is FNYEAQ. CDR3 length equals 15 residues. With V trimmed by 5 bases and J by 5 bases, 7 bases remained unmatched.

This chain uses TRBV5-1 with TRBJ2-3; TRBD2 matches 15 bases. The germline gives CDR1 SGHRS, CDR2 YFSETQ. The CDR3 is 15 amino acids. The V segment lost 3 bases and the J segment 5 bases; nucleotides outside the gene matches: 1. The CDR3 DNA sequence: TGCGCCAGCAGCTCGGGACTAGCGGGAGGAGATACGCAGTATTTT. Encoded protein: CASSSGLAGGDTQYF.

V gene TRBV3-1 (or the pseudogene TRBV3-2) combines with J gene TRBJ2-7; D is unresolved. Trimming left V 0 bases short and J 5 bases short, with 5 bases between. The CDR3 has 12 amino acids. Germline V gene data show CDR1 as LGHDT and CDR2 as YNNKEL (reference sequence). CDR3 sequence: CASSQDFDEQYF. In nucleotides, the CDR3 is TGTGCCAGCAGCCAAGATTTCGACGAGCAGTACTTC.

V is TRBV30 and J is TRBJ2-7; TRBD1 aligns across 7 bases. In germline, CDR1 is GTSNPN, CDR2 SVGIG (reference sequence). The CDR3 extends over 15 amino acids. V was pared by 4 bases and J by 5 bases, with 14 bases of the junction left unmatched. The CDR3 protein is CAWKAPTGQFHEQYF. The DNA for the CDR3 is TGTGCCTGGAAAGCGCCGACGGGACAGTTCCACGAGCAGTACTTC.

The gene calls are TRBV10-1 and TRBJ1-5, with 7 bases matching TRBD1. CDR1 WNHNN and CDR2 SYGVQD come from the germline V gene (reference sequence). The CDR3 covers 15 residues. V lost 4 bases, J lost 3 bases, and 6 bases stayed unmatched. CDR3 amino acids: CASSAGQGVNQPQHF. The CDR3 DNA reads TGCGCCAGCAGTGCAGGCCAGGGGGTCAATCAGCCCCAGCATTTT.

The chain joins TRBV19 to TRBJ2-3; TRBD2 agrees at 8 bases. Looked up from germline, CDR1 is LNHDA and CDR2 is SQIVND (reference sequence). This CDR3 comprises 16 residues. Trimming cost V 6 bases and J 8 bases; bases outside gene matches: 16. DNA for the CDR3: TGTGCCAGTAGCCCCCTGAGCGGGGGTTCCCGAGGTACGCAGTATTTT. It is translated as CASSPLSGGSRGTQYF.

The chain couples TRBV15 to TRBJ1-2, with D tentatively TRBD1 (6 bases). The V end was cut by 6 bases, the J end by 6 bases, with 17 bases between. CDR1 and CDR2 (germline): LNHNV, YYDKDF (reference sequence). This CDR3 is built from 14 residues. CDR3 region: CATRFGGGFDGYTF. In DNA form, the CDR3 reads TGTGCCACCAGGTTCGGAGGGGGATTCGATGGCTACACCTTC.

Here the CDR3 reads CASSLGQGQETQYF. In DNA form, the CDR3 reads TGTGCCAGCAGCTTGGGACAGGGCCAAGAGACCCAGTACTTC. This rearrangement joins TRBV5-5 to TRBJ2-5; TRBD1 matches at 7 bases. The germline gives CDR1 SGHKS, CDR2 YYEKEE (reference sequence). V dropped 0 bases and J dropped 1; count of bases not matched to a gene: 0. The CDR3 runs to 14 residues.